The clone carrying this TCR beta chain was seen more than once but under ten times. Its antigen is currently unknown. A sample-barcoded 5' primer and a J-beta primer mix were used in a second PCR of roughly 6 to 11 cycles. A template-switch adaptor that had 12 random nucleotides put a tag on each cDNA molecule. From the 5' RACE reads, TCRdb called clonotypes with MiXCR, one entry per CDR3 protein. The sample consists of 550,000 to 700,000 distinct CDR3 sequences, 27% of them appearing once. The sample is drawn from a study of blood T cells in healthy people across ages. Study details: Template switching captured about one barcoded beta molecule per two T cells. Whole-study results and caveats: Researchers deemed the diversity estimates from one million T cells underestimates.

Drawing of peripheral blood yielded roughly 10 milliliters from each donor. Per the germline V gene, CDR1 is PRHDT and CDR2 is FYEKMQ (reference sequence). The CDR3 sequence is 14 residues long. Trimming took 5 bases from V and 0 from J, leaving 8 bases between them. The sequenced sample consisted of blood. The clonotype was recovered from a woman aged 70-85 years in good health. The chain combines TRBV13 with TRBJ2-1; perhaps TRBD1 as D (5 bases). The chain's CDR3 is CASSPDSSYNEQFF. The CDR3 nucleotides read TGTGCCAGCAGCCCCGACAGCTCCTACAATGAGCAGTTCTTC.